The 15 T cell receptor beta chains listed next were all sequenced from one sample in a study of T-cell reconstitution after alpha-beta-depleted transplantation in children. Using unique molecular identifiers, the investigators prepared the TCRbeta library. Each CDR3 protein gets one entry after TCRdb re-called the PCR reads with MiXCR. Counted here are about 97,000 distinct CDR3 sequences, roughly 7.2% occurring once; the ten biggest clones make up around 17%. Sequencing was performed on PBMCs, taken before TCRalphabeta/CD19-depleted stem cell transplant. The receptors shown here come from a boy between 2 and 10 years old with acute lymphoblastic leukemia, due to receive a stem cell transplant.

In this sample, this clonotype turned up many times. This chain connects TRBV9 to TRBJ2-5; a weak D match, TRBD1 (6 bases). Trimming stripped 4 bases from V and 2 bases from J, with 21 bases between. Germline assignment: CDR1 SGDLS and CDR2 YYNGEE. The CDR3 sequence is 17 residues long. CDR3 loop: CASSSSWGWTDQETQYF. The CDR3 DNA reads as TGTGCCAGCAGCTCCTCTTGGGGGTGGACAGATCAAGAGACCCAGTACTTC.

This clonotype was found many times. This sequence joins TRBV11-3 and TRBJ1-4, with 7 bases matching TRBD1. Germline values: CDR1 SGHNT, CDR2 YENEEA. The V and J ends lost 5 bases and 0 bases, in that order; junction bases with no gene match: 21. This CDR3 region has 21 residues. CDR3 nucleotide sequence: TGTGCCAGCAGCCTAACCATGAATCCGGGACAGAACTTTGCAACTAATGAAAAACTGTTTTTT. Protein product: CASSLTMNPGQNFATNEKLFF.

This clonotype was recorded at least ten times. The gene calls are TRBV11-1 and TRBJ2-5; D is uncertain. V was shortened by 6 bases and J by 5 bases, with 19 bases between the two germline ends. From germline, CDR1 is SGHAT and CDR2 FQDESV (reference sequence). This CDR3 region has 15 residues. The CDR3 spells CASSPTGGPSETQYF. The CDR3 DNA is TGTGCCAGCAGTCCAACCGGCGGCCCCTCCGAGACCCAGTACTTC.

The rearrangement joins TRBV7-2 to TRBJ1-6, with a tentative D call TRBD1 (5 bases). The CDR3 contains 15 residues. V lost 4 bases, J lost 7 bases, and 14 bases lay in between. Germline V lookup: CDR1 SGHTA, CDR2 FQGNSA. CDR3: CASSYYGTENSPLHF. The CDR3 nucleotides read TGTGCCAGCAGCTACTACGGGACGGAGAATTCACCCCTCCACTTT.

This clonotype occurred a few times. The CDR3 DNA sequence: TGTGCCAGCAGTGATGACAGTCTCAATCAGCCCCAGCATTTT. Translating it yields CASSDDSLNQPQHF. The chain recombines TRBV25-1 with TRBJ1-5, with TRBD1 as a possible D gene (5 bases). The V and J ends lost 3 bases and 3 bases respectively, with 9 bases between them. The V gene's germline CDR1 is MGHDK and CDR2 SYGVNS. This CDR3 is 14 amino acids long.

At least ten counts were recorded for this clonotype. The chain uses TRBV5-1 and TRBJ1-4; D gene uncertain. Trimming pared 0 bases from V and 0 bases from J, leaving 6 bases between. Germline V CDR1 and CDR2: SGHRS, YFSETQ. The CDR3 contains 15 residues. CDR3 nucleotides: TGCGCCAGCAGCTTGGAGGGAGCAACTAATGAAAAACTGTTTTTT. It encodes CASSLEGATNEKLFF. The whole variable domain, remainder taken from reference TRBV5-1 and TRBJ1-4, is KAGVTQTPRYLIKTRGQQVTLSCSPISGHRSVSWYQQTPGQGLQFLFEYFSETQRNKGNFPGRFSGRQFSNSRSEMNVSTLELGDSALYLCASSLEGATNEKLFFGSGTQLSVL.

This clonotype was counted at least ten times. CDR3 sequence (DNA): TGTGCCAGCAGTTACACCATCTCGACAGGGGATAATTCACCCCTCCACTTT. Translation: CASSYTISTGDNSPLHF. The rearrangement links TRBV28 to TRBJ1-6; 8 positions match TRBD1. CDR3 size: 17 residues. From germline, CDR1 is MDHEN and CDR2 SYDVKM. The junction had 10 bases not matched to a gene; V was cut back by 4 bases and J by 5 bases.

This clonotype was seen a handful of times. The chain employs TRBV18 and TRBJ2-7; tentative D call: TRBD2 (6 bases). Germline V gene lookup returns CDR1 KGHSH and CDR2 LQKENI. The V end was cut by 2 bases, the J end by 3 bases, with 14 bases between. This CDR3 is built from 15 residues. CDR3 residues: CASSPGKGGYYEQYF. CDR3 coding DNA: TGTGCCAGCTCACCAGGAAAAGGAGGGTACTACGAGCAGTACTTC.

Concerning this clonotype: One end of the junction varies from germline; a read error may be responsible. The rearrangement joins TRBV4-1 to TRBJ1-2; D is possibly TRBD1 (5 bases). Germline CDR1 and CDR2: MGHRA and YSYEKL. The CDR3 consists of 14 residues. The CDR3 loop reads CTSSQVQGNYGYTF. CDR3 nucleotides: TGCACCAGCAGCCAAGTGCAGGGTAACTATGGCTACACCTTC.

CDR3 protein: CASSLSGAQVTGELFF. CDR3 coding DNA: TGTGCCAGCAGCTTAAGTGGGGCCCAGGTCACCGGGGAGCTGTTTTTT. The rearrangement uses TRBV7-3 and TRBJ2-2; possibly TRBD1 for D (5 bases). This CDR3 has 16 residues. Germline V gene lookup returns CDR1 SGHTA and CDR2 FQGTGA. V was clipped by 1 base and J by 4 bases, with 13 bases between them.

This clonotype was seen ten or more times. CDR3 region: CASSPGASLEAFF. In DNA, the CDR3 is TGTGCCAGCAGCCCTGGGGCCTCTTTAGAAGCTTTCTTT. This rearrangement joins TRBV6-1 to TRBJ1-1, with D maybe TRBD1 (5 bases). From germline, CDR1 is MNHNS and CDR2 SASEGT. The CDR3 is made up of 13 amino acids. Trimming shortened V by 6 bases and J by 8 bases, and 16 bases separated the two germline ends.

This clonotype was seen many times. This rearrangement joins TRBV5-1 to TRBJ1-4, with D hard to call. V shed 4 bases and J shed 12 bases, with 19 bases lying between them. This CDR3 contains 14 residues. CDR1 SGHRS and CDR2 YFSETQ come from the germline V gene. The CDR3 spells CASSLPGSAGELFF. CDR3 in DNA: TGCGCCAGCAGCCTGCCTGGATCGGCGGGAGAACTGTTTTTT. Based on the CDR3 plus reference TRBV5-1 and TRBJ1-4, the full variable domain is KAGVTQTPRYLIKTRGQQVTLSCSPISGHRSVSWYQQTPGQGLQFLFEYFSETQRNKGNFPGRFSGRQFSNSRSEMNVSTLELGDSALYLCASSLPGSAGELFFGSGTQLSVL.

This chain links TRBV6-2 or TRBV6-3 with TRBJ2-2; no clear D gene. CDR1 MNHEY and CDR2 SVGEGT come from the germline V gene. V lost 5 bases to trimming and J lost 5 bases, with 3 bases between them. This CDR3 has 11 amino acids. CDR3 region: CASSETGELFF. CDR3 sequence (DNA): TGTGCCAGCAGTGAGACCGGGGAGCTGTTTTTT.

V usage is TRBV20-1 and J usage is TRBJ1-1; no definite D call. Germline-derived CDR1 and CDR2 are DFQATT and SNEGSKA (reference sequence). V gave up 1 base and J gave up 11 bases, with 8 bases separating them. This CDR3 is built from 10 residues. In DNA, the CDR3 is TGCAGTGCTAGAGTTGGGGAGGCTTTCTTT. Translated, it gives CSARVGEAFF.

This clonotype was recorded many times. The CDR3 DNA sequence: TGTGCCAGCAGCCAAGGTCTTTCCAACAATGAGCAGTTCTTC. Amino acids: CASSQGLSNNEQFF. J is TRBJ2-1 and V is TRBV3-1; D is undetermined. CDR3 size: 14 residues. V lost 1 base and J 5 bases, leaving 9 bases between the germline ends. Germline lookup yields CDR1 LGHDT and CDR2 YNNKEL (reference sequence).